The 16 T cell receptor beta chains below all came from one sample that was sequenced in a study of blood T cell dynamics during melanoma immunotherapy. Sequencing used immunoSEQ multiplex PCR; TCRdb keeps in-frame clones, though not all of them. The profile shows roughly 7,000 clones, over 80% of them singletons. As for time point: pre-treatment baseline. Material: blood, obtained from a patient treated with checkpoint blockade. Every receptor here comes from a human donor with melanoma. Some clones in this sample may be carry-over from other donors' samples.

J is TRBJ2-1 and V is TRBV5-6; the match to TRBD2 covers 14 bases. V shed 4 bases, J shed 8 bases, and the junction held 5 bases outside the gene matches. The CDR3 is 15 amino acids. Germline assignment: CDR1 SGHDT and CDR2 YYEEEE. The chain's CDR3 is CASSLPGLAGDEQFF. CDR3 bases: TGTGCCAGCAGCCTCCCGGGACTAGCGGGAGATGAGCAGTTCTTC.

The J gene is TRBJ2-7, the V gene TRBV13; D is undetermined. The CDR3 consists of 14 residues. Germline CDR1 reads PRHDT; CDR2 reads FYEKMQ (reference sequence). The ends were cut back, 4 bases at V and 3 bases at J, with 13 bases in the middle. This chain's CDR3 is CASSSHDNFYEQYF. CDR3 DNA: TGTGCCAGCAGCTCCCACGACAATTTCTACGAGCAGTACTTC.

The chain is built from TRBV4-1 and TRBJ1-1; the D gene is possibly TRBD1 (6 bases). V was pared by 0 bases and J by 5 bases, with 10 bases between. Germline lookup yields CDR1 MGHRA and CDR2 YSYEKL. This CDR3 is built from 14 residues. This CDR3 is CASSQEGGWTEAFF. CDR3 DNA sequence: TGCGCCAGCAGCCAAGAAGGGGGGTGGACTGAAGCTTTCTTT.

The chain uses TRBV5-4 and TRBJ1-2; D is undetermined. Germline values: CDR1 SGHNT, CDR2 YYREEE (reference sequence). This CDR3 comprises 14 residues. With 2 bases removed from V and 2 bases from J, the gap between germline ends came to 10 bases. The CDR3 DNA is TGTGCCAGCAGCTTACAAGGAAGCAACTATGGCTACACCTTC. Translated, it gives CASSLQGSNYGYTF.

This clone was found once. The J gene is TRBJ2-7, the V gene TRBV5-4, with TRBD1 identical over 9 bases. Germline V gene lookup returns CDR1 SGHNT and CDR2 YYREEE (reference sequence). The CDR3 totals 15 residues. J was trimmed by 4 bases and V by 0 bases; bases with no gene match: 5. The CDR3 bases are TGTGCCAGCAGCTTGGGAGGACAGGGGTCGTACGAGCAGTACTTC. Protein sequence: CASSLGGQGSYEQYF.

This sequence joins TRBV27 and TRBJ2-2, with D hard to call. V lost 4 bases to trimming and J lost 1 base, with 7 bases between them. Germline CDR1 and CDR2: MNHEY and SMNVEV (reference sequence). The CDR3 covers 14 residues. CDR3 amino acids: CASSSLLNTGELFF. The CDR3, as DNA: TGTGCCAGCAGTTCACTGCTGAACACCGGGGAGCTGTTTTTT.

The CDR3 DNA sequence: TGTGCCAGCAGTGAAACATGGACAGGGGGCTCGGAGCAGTACTTC. Translated: CASSETWTGGSEQYF. The V and J genes are TRBV6-4 and TRBJ2-7, with 11 bases matching TRBD1. This CDR3 contains 15 residues. The V segment lost 3 bases and the J segment 7 bases; nucleotides outside the gene matches: 8. Germline V gives CDR1 MRHNA, CDR2 SNTAGT.

This clone was seen only a few times. CDR3 bases: TGTGCCAGCAGCTTAGGGACTAGCGGGAGATACAATGAGCAGTTCTTC. This translates into CASSLGTSGRYNEQFF. The rearrangement joins TRBV11-1 to TRBJ2-1; TRBD2 matches at 13 bases. Germline trimming cut 1 base from V and 4 bases from J; bases unmatched to any gene: 1. This CDR3 spans 16 amino acids. Germline V CDR1 and CDR2: SGHAT, FQDESV (reference sequence).

This clone was observed a single time. The CDR3 DNA sequence: TGTGCCAGCAGCTTGGTACAGTCAATGAACACTGAAGCTTTCTTT. This gives the protein CASSLVQSMNTEAFF. The rearrangement uses TRBV5-4 and TRBJ1-1; D uncertain. CDR3 length: 15 amino acids. V was trimmed by 0 bases and J by 0 bases, leaving 9 bases between them. The germline V gene encodes CDR1 SGHNT and CDR2 YYREEE (reference sequence).

The CDR3 DNA reads as TGTGCCAGCAGTCCCCCGGGCCAGACGAGGGATACGCAGTATTTT. It yields the protein CASSPPGQTRDTQYF. The chain recombines TRBV6-5 with TRBJ2-3; D is undetermined. This CDR3 has 15 residues. CDR1 is MNHEY and CDR2 is SVGAGI in the germline V gene. With 5 bases removed from V and 6 bases from J, the gap between germline ends came to 18 bases.

This chain links TRBV7-9 with TRBJ2-3, with 7 bases matching TRBD1. The CDR3 spans 15 residues. Germline V CDR1 and CDR2: SEHNR, FQNEAQ (reference sequence). The V and J ends lost 5 bases and 1 base, in that order; junction bases with no gene match: 6. The CDR3 sequence is CASSDNGQGTDTQYF. Here the CDR3 DNA reads TGTGCCAGCAGCGACAACGGACAGGGCACAGATACGCAGTATTTT.

The chain carries TRBV11-3 and TRBJ2-1, with D perhaps being TRBD1 or TRBD2 (5 bases each). CDR3 length: 15 residues. V lost 2 bases and J lost 6, with 14 bases in between. Germline V gene sequence: CDR1 SGHNT, CDR2 YENEEA. Here the CDR3 reads CASSLTSGRSNEQFF. The CDR3 DNA follows: TGTGCCAGCAGCTTAACATCGGGACGAAGCAATGAGCAGTTCTTC.

The chain joins TRBV7-2 to TRBJ2-1; D is unclear. This CDR3 is built from 14 residues. The V end lost 5 bases, the J end lost 7 bases, and 15 bases lay between the germline ends. Germline V gives CDR1 SGHTA, CDR2 FQGNSA. The CDR3 reads CASSPRRNQNEQFF. CDR3 in DNA: TGTGCCAGCAGCCCGAGGCGCAACCAAAATGAGCAGTTCTTC.

In nucleotides, the CDR3 is TGTGCCAGCAAATGGGGGGGGGTCGCCTACGAGCAGTACTTC. This encodes CASKWGGVAYEQYF. The chain carries TRBV6-1 and TRBJ2-7; 7 bases are shared with TRBD2. Trimming cost V 7 bases and J 2 bases; bases outside gene matches: 8. Germline loops: CDR1 MNHNS, CDR2 SASEGT. The CDR3 contains 14 residues.

J is TRBJ1-1 and V is TRBV30, with D possibly TRBD1 on 5 matching bases. The V end lost 0 bases, the J end lost 5 bases, and 13 bases lay between the germline ends. CDR1 GTSNPN and CDR2 SVGIG come from the germline V gene (reference sequence). The CDR3 has 14 amino acids. The DNA for the CDR3 is TGTGCCTGGAGTGTGGGGCAGTTTACTACTGAAGCTTTCTTT. It specifies CAWSVGQFTTEAFF.

The chain joins TRBV2 to TRBJ1-6; 8 nucleotides agree with TRBD1. The length of the CDR3 is 14 residues. With V trimmed by 7 bases and J by 8 bases, 7 bases remained unmatched. Germline V gene lookup returns CDR1 SNHLY and CDR2 FYNNEI. CDR3 sequence: CASNSDRDDSPLHF. CDR3 bases: TGTGCCAGCAACTCGGACAGGGATGATTCACCCCTCCACTTT.